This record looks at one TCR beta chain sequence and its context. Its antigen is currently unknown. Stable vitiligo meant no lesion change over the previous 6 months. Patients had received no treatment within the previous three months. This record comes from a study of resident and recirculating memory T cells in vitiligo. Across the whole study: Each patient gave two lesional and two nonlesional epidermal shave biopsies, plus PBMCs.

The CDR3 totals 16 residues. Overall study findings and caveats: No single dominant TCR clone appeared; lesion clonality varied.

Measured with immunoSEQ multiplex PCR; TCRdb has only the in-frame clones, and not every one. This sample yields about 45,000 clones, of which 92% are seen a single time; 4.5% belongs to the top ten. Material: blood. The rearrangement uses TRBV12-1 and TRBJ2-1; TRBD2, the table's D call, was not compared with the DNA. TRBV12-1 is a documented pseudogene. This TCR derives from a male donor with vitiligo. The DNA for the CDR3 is TGTGCCAGCAGCTTTGTACGACTAGCGGTAATCAATGAGCAGTTCTTC. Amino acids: CASSFVRLAVINEQFF.